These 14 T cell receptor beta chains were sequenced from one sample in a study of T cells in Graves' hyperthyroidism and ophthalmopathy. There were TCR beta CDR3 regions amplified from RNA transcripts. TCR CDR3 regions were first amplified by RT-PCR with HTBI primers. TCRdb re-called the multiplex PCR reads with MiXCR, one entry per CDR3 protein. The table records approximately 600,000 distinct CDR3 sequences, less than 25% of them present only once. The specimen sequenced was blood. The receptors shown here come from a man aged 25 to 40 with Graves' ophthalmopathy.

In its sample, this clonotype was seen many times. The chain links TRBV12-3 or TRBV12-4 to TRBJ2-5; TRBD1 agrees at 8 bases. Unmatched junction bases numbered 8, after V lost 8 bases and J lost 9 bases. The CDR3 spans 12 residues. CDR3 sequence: CASGQGARSQYF. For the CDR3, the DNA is TGTGCCAGCGGGCAGGGGGCGCGGTCCCAGTACTTC.

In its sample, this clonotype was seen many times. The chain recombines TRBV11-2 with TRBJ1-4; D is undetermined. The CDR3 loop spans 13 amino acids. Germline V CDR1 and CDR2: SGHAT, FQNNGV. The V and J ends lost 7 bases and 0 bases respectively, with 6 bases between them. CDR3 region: CASTHSTNEKLFF. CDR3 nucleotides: TGTGCCAGCACACACTCAACTAATGAAAAACTGTTTTTT.

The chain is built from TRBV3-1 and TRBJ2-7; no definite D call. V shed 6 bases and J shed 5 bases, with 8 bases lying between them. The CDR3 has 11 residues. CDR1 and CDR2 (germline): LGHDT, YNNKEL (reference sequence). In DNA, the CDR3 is TGTGCCAGCAGTAACGCAAACGAGCAGTACTTC. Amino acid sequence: CASSNANEQYF.

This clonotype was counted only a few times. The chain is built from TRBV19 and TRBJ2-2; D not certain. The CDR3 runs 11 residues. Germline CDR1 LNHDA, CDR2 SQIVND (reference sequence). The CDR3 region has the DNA TGTGCAATTGGGCAGGCCGGGGAGCTGTTTTTT. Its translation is CAIGQAGELFF. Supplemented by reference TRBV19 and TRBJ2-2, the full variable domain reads DGGITQSPKYLFRKEGQNVTLSCEQNLNHDAMYWYRQDPGQGLRLIYYSQIVNDFQKGDIAEGYSVSREKKESFPLTVTSAQKNPTAFYLCAIGQAGELFFGEGSRLTVL.

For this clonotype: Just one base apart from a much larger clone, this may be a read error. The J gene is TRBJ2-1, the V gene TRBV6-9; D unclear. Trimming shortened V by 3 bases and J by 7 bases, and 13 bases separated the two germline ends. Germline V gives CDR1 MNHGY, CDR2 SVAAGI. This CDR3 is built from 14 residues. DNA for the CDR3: TGTGCCAGCAGTTACGAGAGCTGGGGAAATGAGCAGTTCTTC. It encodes CASSYESWGNEQFF.

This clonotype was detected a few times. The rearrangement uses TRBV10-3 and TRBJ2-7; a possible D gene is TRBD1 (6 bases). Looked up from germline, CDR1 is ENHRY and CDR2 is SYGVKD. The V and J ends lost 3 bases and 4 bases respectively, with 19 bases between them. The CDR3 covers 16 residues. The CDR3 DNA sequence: TGTGCCATCAGTGACCCCGGGACAAAGCACCCTTACGAGCAGTACTTC. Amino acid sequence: CAISDPGTKHPYEQYF.

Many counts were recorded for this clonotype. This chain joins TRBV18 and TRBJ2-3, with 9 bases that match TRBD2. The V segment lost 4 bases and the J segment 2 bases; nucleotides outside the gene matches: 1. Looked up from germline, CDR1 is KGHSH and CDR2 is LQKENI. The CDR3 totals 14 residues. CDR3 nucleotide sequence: TGTGCCAGCTCACGGACTAGCGCCACAGATACGCAGTATTTT. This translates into CASSRTSATDTQYF.

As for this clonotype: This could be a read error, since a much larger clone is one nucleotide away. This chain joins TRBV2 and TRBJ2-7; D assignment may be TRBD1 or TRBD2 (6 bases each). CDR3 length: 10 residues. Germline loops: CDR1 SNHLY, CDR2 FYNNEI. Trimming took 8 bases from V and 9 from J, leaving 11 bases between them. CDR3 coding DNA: TGTGCCAGCGAGGGGGGCGGGCAGTACTTC. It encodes CASEGGGQYF.

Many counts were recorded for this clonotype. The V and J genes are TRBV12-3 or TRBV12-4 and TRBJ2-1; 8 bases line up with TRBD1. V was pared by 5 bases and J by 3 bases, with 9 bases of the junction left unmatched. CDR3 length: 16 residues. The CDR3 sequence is CASSRQGSTDYNEQFF. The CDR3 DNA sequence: TGTGCCAGCAGTCGACAGGGGTCTACGGACTACAATGAGCAGTTCTTC.

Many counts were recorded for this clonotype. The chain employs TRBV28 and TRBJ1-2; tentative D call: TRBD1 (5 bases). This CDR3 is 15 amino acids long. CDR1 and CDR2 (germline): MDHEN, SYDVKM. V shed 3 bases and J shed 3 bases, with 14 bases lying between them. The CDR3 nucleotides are TGTGCCAGCAGTTTCCCGCCGGGACCACACTATGGCTACACCTTC. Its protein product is CASSFPPGPHYGYTF.

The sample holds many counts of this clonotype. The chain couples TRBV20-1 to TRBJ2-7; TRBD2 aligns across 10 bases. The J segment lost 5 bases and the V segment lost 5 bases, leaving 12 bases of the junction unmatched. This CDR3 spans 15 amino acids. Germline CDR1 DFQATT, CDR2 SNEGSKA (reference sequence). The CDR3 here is CSARPSSGRFDEQYF. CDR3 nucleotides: TGCAGTGCTCGCCCTTCTAGCGGGAGATTCGACGAGCAGTACTTC.

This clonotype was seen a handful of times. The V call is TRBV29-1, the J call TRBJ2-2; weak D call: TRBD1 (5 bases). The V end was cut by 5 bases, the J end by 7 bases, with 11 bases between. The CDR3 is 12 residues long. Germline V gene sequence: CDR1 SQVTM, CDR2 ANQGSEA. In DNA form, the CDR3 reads TGCAGCGTTCCAGGGTTCGGCGGGGAGCTGTTTTTT. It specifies CSVPGFGGELFF.

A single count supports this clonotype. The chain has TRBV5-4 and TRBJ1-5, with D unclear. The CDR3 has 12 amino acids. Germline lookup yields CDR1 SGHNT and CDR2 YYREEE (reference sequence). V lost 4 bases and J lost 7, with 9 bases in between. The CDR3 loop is CASSHPGQPQHF. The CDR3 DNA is TGTGCCAGCAGCCACCCAGGACAGCCCCAGCATTTT.

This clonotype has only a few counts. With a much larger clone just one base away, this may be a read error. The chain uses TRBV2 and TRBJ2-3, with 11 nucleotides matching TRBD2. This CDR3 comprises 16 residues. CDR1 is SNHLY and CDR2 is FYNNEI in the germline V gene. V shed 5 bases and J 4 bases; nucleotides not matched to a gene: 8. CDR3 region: CASSKLAGVGADTQYF. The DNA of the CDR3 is TGTGCCAGCAGTAAACTAGCGGGAGTGGGCGCAGATACGCAGTATTTT.